This T cell receptor (beta chain) was identified during a study of blood T cell repertoires in COVID-19. Study as a whole: The samples span acute and convalescent COVID-19 from the United States, Italy and Spain. The cDNA or gDNA used as material had been derived from T cells, B-cell-depleted T cells, or PBMCs.

Authors' analysis steps: Nucleated cell number was recorded as an estimate derived from reference gene primer amplification. The method was immunoSEQ multiplex PCR; TCRdb's version includes in-frame clones alone and lacks a portion of them. From that table come the V and J calls and clone size; the DNA was used to work out D and trimming. The data hold 110,000 to 150,000 clones, with about 87% observed a single time. With 4 bases clipped from V and 7 bases from J, the junction kept 18 bases outside the gene matches. This CDR3 comprises 17 residues. CDR1 SGHAT and CDR2 FQNNGV come from the germline V gene. This clone was recorded many times.

Material for sequencing was peripheral blood. This TCR was sampled from a woman aged 40 to 50 with acute or convalescent COVID-19. V is TRBV11-2 and J is TRBJ2-7; 8 bases line up with TRBD1. The CDR3 sequence: CASSSSAWGQAWHEQYF. The CDR3 nucleotides are TGTGCCAGCAGCTCCTCCGCCTGGGGACAGGCATGGCATGAGCAGTACTTC.